Included here is one T cell receptor beta chain sequence, with context. Its antigen is unknown. The sample originates from a study of OX40 agonist ivuxolimab in advanced cancers. About the study: Patients in the trial were receiving intravenous ivuxolimab every 2 weeks, at doses of 0.01 to 10 mg/kg.

Using immunoSEQ multiplex PCR, the repertoire was profiled, and TCRdb retains in-frame clones only, with some absent. The sample shows 40,000 to 45,000 clones, approximately 86% of them seen only once. Study findings and constraints: The expanded peripheral T cells' antigen specificity was not determined. Compared with CD4+, CD8+ T cells on average had more expanded clones.

Cycle 7 day 1, cycle 4 day 1, and baseline were the timepoints at which blood was sampled. The receptor was derived from an adult with an advanced solid tumor such as melanoma, head and neck, liver or kidney cancer. Sequencing used CD4+ or CD8+ T cells sorted from blood, obtained in a trial of the OX40 agonist ivuxolimab.

In DNA, the CDR3 is TGTGCCAGCTCCCCGAACCAAGAGACCCAGTACTTC. Its translation: CASSPNQETQYF. The J gene is TRBJ2-5, the V gene TRBV27; D gene ambiguous. Trimming cost V 8 bases and J 0 bases, with 7 bases left between them. Germline V CDR1 and CDR2: MNHEY, SMNVEV (reference sequence). The CDR3 is 12 residues long.